Listed here are 25 T cell receptor beta chains from one sample, sequenced in a study of blood T cell repertoires in COVID-19. The method was immunoSEQ multiplex PCR; TCRdb's version includes in-frame clones alone and lacks a portion of them. The sample lists about 120,000 clones; more than 85% were seen once. Sequenced sample: peripheral blood. These receptor sequences come from a human donor with acute or convalescent COVID-19. The donor label of this sample is uncertain.

The chain has TRBV2 and TRBJ2-1; D might be TRBD1 (5 bases). The CDR3 runs to 13 residues. Germline CDR1 SNHLY, CDR2 FYNNEI. V was clipped by 4 bases and J by 7 bases, with 11 bases between them. The CDR3 sequence is CASSGPGQNEQFF. The CDR3 region has the DNA TGTGCCAGCAGTGGTCCAGGGCAAAATGAGCAGTTCTTC.

This clone was counted only a few times. This chain uses TRBV6-5 with TRBJ1-6; 10 nucleotides line up with TRBD1. The CDR3 length is 15 residues. V shed 6 bases, J shed 8 bases, and the junction held 7 bases outside the gene matches. Germline CDR1 is MNHEY and CDR2 is SVGAGI. The CDR3 protein is CASRPSGQGDSPLHF. The CDR3 nucleotides are TGTGCCAGCAGACCTTCCGGACAGGGGGATTCACCCCTCCACTTT.

V is TRBV7-8 and J is TRBJ2-1, with 8 bases lining up with TRBD2. The CDR3 loop spans 16 amino acids. Germline CDR1 reads SGHVS; CDR2 reads FQNEAQ. Trimming took 5 bases from V and 7 from J; bases not matched to a gene: 13. Here the CDR3 DNA reads TGTGCCAGCAGCCCAAGGTTCGGGGGGGAAGGGAATGAGCAGTTCTTC. This gives the protein CASSPRFGGEGNEQFF.

The CDR3 nucleotides are TGTGCCAGCAGCTTGGGTGGATACTACCTAAATGGCTACACCTTC. Residues: CASSLGGYYLNGYTF. This sequence joins TRBV5-5 and TRBJ1-2, with no clear D. The CDR3 spans 15 residues. Per the germline V gene, CDR1 is SGHKS and CDR2 is YYEKEE (reference sequence). Trimming took off 0 bases at V and 6 bases at J, with 15 bases between the two ends.

The gene calls are TRBV7-2 and TRBJ2-5; 7 nucleotides align to TRBD1. V lost 0 bases to trimming and J lost 4 bases; unmatched junction nucleotides: 8. This CDR3 has 16 residues. Germline V CDR1 and CDR2: SGHTA, FQGNSA. CDR3 in amino acids: CASSLAAMTGPETQYF. The CDR3 coding sequence is TGTGCCAGCAGCTTAGCTGCCATGACAGGGCCAGAGACCCAGTACTTC.

The CDR3 protein is CASSPDSLDYGYTF. The CDR3 DNA reads TGTGCCAGCTCACCCGACAGCCTTGACTATGGCTACACCTTC. This chain uses TRBV18 with TRBJ1-2; maybe TRBD1 (5 bases). Germline CDR1 reads KGHSH; CDR2 reads LQKENI. CDR3 length: 14 amino acids. V was clipped by 3 bases and J by 3 bases, with 11 bases between them.

The chain employs TRBV9 and TRBJ1-3, with D perhaps TRBD1 (6 bases). The V end was cut by 3 bases, the J end by 4 bases, with 17 bases between. This CDR3 has 16 amino acids. CDR1 is SGDLS and CDR2 is YYNGEE in the germline V gene. In nucleotides, the CDR3 is TGTGCCAGCAGCGGCCGGACAGCTGTCTCGGGAAACACCATATATTTT. It encodes CASSGRTAVSGNTIYF.

This clone was seen just once. The rearrangement uses TRBV4-2 and TRBJ2-3; TRBD2 matches at 7 bases. The CDR3 spans 15 residues. Germline CDR1 and CDR2: LGHNA and YNFKEQ. The V segment lost 1 base and the J segment 2 bases; nucleotides outside the gene matches: 3. The CDR3: CASSQGGGFTDTQYF. CDR3 coding DNA: TGTGCCAGCAGCCAAGGGGGGGGTTTCACAGATACGCAGTATTTT.

This clone was seen only once. The chain uses TRBV28 and TRBJ2-4, with TRBD1 matching over 8 bases. The CDR3 has 17 residues. Germline V gene sequence: CDR1 MDHEN, CDR2 SYDVKM. V shed 0 bases and J 4 bases; nucleotides not matched to a gene: 8. In nucleotides, the CDR3 is TGTGCCAGCAGTTTATGGACGAAGGGACAGGCTAAAAACATTCAGTACTTC. Its translation is CASSLWTKGQAKNIQYF. The full variable domain, completed using reference TRBV28 and TRBJ2-4, is DVKVTQSSRYLVKRTGEKVFLECVQDMDHENMFWYRQDPGLGLRLIYFSYDVKMKEKGDIPEGYSVSREKKERFSLILESASTNQTSMYLCASSLWTKGQAKNIQYFGAGTRLSVL.

CDR3: CASNGPYNEQFF. The DNA for the CDR3 is TGTGCCAGCAATGGGCCCTACAATGAGCAGTTCTTC. The rearrangement joins TRBV28 to TRBJ2-1; D unclear. Trimming removed 7 bases from V and 2 bases from J, with 6 bases in between. The V gene's germline CDR1 is MDHEN and CDR2 SYDVKM. The CDR3 covers 12 residues.

CDR3 in DNA: TGTGCCAGCAGCGCCGGACAGGGGTACAATCAGCCCCAGCATTTT. Translating gives CASSAGQGYNQPQHF. V is TRBV5-4 and J is TRBJ1-5; 9 nucleotides agree with TRBD1. This CDR3 has 15 amino acids. The V gene's germline CDR1 is SGHNT and CDR2 YYREEE (reference sequence). V dropped 4 bases and J dropped 3; count of bases not matched to a gene: 5.

This chain connects TRBV29-1 to TRBJ2-3; perhaps TRBD2 as D (6 bases). V gave up 7 bases and J gave up 5 bases, with 16 bases separating them. The CDR3 runs 13 residues. Germline loops: CDR1 SQVTM, CDR2 ANQGSEA. The CDR3 nucleotides are TGCAGCGCCCGATCGTCCGGGGGAGATACGCAGTATTTT. Its protein is CSARSSGGDTQYF.

This chain uses TRBV2 with TRBJ2-1; 10 bases are a match to TRBD2. Per the germline V gene, CDR1 is SNHLY and CDR2 is FYNNEI. This CDR3 has 13 amino acids. V shed 11 bases and J 4 bases; nucleotides not matched to a gene: 5. In DNA form, the CDR3 reads TGTGCCCACGCTAGCGGGAGTTACAATGAGCAGTTCTTC. Translation: CAHASGSYNEQFF.

This clone has a handful of counts. The J gene is TRBJ2-3, the V gene TRBV6-2 or TRBV6-3; the D gene is possibly TRBD2 (6 bases). Germline V gene sequence: CDR1 MNHEY, CDR2 SVGEGT. There are 17 residues in the CDR3. Deletions cut 5 bases from V and 2 bases from J, with 20 bases between. The CDR3, as DNA: TGTGCCAGCAGTCAAGGGACTGGAGGAATTTCCACAGATACGCAGTATTTT. The encoded protein is CASSQGTGGISTDTQYF.

The CDR3 spells CAATGGWNTGELFF. CDR3 bases: TGTGCCGCCACAGGGGGCTGGAACACCGGGGAGCTGTTTTTT. The chain combines TRBV10-3 with TRBJ2-2; 9 nucleotides line up with TRBD1. With 11 bases clipped from V and 1 base from J, the junction kept 5 bases outside the gene matches. Germline assignment: CDR1 ENHRY and CDR2 SYGVKD. The CDR3 is 14 residues long.

This chain joins TRBV7-3 and TRBJ1-1, with D tentatively TRBD1 (5 bases). V lost 3 bases, J lost 4 bases, and 9 bases lay in between. Germline-derived CDR1 and CDR2 are SGHTA and FQGTGA. The CDR3 contains 13 residues. CDR3 in amino acids: CASSLSDSTEAFF. The CDR3 nucleotides are TGTGCCAGCAGCTTGAGTGACAGCACTGAAGCTTTCTTT.

This rearrangement joins TRBV27 to TRBJ1-6; no clear D gene. The CDR3 runs to 15 residues. Germline CDR1 MNHEY, CDR2 SMNVEV (reference sequence). Trimming removed 3 bases from V and 3 bases from J, with 9 bases in between. The CDR3 DNA reads TGTGCCAGCAGTTTTGGGCAGCTCTATAATTCACCCCTCCACTTT. It specifies CASSFGQLYNSPLHF.

This clone was found once. This sequence joins TRBV6-2 or TRBV6-3 and TRBJ2-7; D remains ambiguous. The CDR3 consists of 11 residues. Germline assignment: CDR1 MNHEY and CDR2 SVGEGT. The V end lost 1 base, the J end lost 6 bases, and 4 bases lay between the germline ends. CDR3: CASSYFSEQYF. The CDR3 region has the DNA TGTGCCAGCAGTTACTTCTCCGAGCAGTACTTC.

The J gene is TRBJ1-2, the V gene TRBV7-2; 8 bases match TRBD1. This CDR3 is 15 amino acids long. After removal of 3 bases from V and 1 base from J, the junction contained 4 bases not matched to a gene. Germline CDR1 SGHTA, CDR2 FQGNSA. CDR3 loop: CASSLDRAGNYGYTF. The CDR3 DNA is TGTGCCAGCAGCTTGGACAGGGCGGGTAACTATGGCTACACCTTC.

The sample holds one count of this clone. This chain links TRBV19 with TRBJ2-3; 10 bases line up with TRBD2. Germline V gene sequence: CDR1 LNHDA, CDR2 SQIVND (reference sequence). The CDR3 totals 15 residues. J gave up 5 bases and V 4 bases, and 6 bases lay outside the gene matches. In DNA, the CDR3 is TGTGCCAGTAGTAATAGCGGGGGGAAAATAGATACGCAGTATTTT. Amino acids: CASSNSGGKIDTQYF.

The chain is built from TRBV5-1 and TRBJ1-2; D might be TRBD1 (6 bases). Germline V gives CDR1 SGHRS, CDR2 YFSETQ. The CDR3 loop spans 14 amino acids. V was shortened by 0 bases and J by 10 bases, with 16 bases between the two germline ends. The CDR3 sequence is CASSLDDRSRAYTF. The CDR3, as DNA: TGCGCCAGCAGCTTGGATGACAGGTCGAGGGCCTACACCTTC. Combining the CDR3 with reference TRBV5-1 and TRBJ1-2 gives the whole variable domain KAGVTQTPRYLIKTRGQQVTLSCSPISGHRSVSWYQQTPGQGLQFLFEYFSETQRNKGNFPGRFSGRQFSNSRSEMNVSTLELGDSALYLCASSLDDRSRAYTFGSGTRLTVV.

The chain couples TRBV3-1 (or the pseudogene TRBV3-2) to TRBJ1-1, with a tentative D call TRBD1 (6 bases). From germline, CDR1 is LGHDT and CDR2 YNNKEL (reference sequence). The CDR3 consists of 15 residues. V lost 4 bases and J 3 bases, leaving 15 bases between the germline ends. The CDR3 here is CASSPPGRGYTEAFF. Written as DNA, the CDR3 is TGTGCCAGCAGCCCACCGGGCAGGGGATACACTGAAGCTTTCTTT.

This clone was counted once. The chain recombines TRBV4-3 with TRBJ1-5; 10 nucleotides line up with TRBD1. Trimming at V came to 3 bases and at J to 8 bases, leaving 4 bases not matched to a gene. The CDR3 length is 14 residues. Germline-derived CDR1 and CDR2 are LGHNA and YSLEER. The DNA of the CDR3 is TGCGCCAGCAGCCAGGGACAGGGGATAGAGCCCCAGCATTTT. It is translated as CASSQGQGIEPQHF.

The chain carries TRBV18 and TRBJ2-1, with D uncertain. Looked up from germline, CDR1 is KGHSH and CDR2 is LQKENI. Deletions cut 4 bases from V and 7 bases from J, with 17 bases between. The CDR3 length is 15 residues. The CDR3 DNA sequence: TGTGCCAGCTCACACGGCGGTAGTCGTGGTAATGAGCAGTTCTTC. Residues: CASSHGGSRGNEQFF.

The gene calls are TRBV2 and TRBJ2-5, with D tentatively TRBD1 (6 bases). This CDR3 has 14 residues. V lost 6 bases, J lost 0 bases, and 11 bases lay in between. The germline CDR1 and CDR2 sequences are SNHLY and FYNNEI. In nucleotides, the CDR3 is TGTGCCAGCAGGACCGACAGGAACCAAGAGACCCAGTACTTC. The encoded protein is CASRTDRNQETQYF.